This T cell receptor (beta chain) was recorded in a study of T cells after yellow fever vaccination. The overall study: The fractions with low cell numbers were processed using SMART-Seq v4 Ultra Low Input.

Whole-study findings and limits: Contaminating bulk clonotypes could be abundant in FACS-sorted repertoires. It was a small share of clonotypes that appeared in both CD4 and CD8 compartments.

TCRdb itself ran the 5' RACE reads through MiXCR, one entry per CDR3 protein. The profile shows around 400,000 distinct CDR3 sequences, more than 9% of them singletons. This clonotype occurred a few times. Its antigen remains unknown. This CDR3 is 15 amino acids long. Trimming left V 1 base short and J 0 bases short, with 9 bases between. The rearrangement joins TRBV12-3 or TRBV12-4 to TRBJ1-1; a weak D match, TRBD1 (6 bases). This receptor was obtained from a man between 18 and 35 years old who received the YFV17D yellow fever vaccine. The sequencing used PBMCs, collected on the day of the first yellow fever vaccination. The chain's CDR3 is CASSLGDIMNTEAFF. The CDR3, as DNA: TGTGCCAGCAGTTTAGGGGACATAATGAACACTGAAGCTTTCTTT.